Included here is one TCR beta chain sequence, with context. These data are taken from a study of CD8+CD57+ T cells in acquired aplastic anemia. Template material for TCR beta VDJ and CDR3 profiling consisted of genomic DNA. Via MiXCR, TCRdb re-called the reads, giving one row per CDR3 protein. Here the sample spans 200,000 to 250,000 distinct CDR3 sequences, 45% to 50% being singletons. Flow cytometry had shown expanded CD8+CD57+ cells in the patients chosen for sequencing. Trimming removed 4 bases from V and 6 bases from J; junction bases left unmatched: 9. Germline CDR1 SEHNR, CDR2 FQNEAQ (reference sequence). The CDR3 contains 15 residues.

The sample comprised sorted CD4+, CD8+, or CD8+CD57+ T cells (not recorded which) from PBMCs. The genes are TRBV7-9 and TRBJ1-1, with TRBD1 identical over 9 bases. This TCR derives from a human donor with aplastic anemia. The CDR3 spells CASSYPGTGWSEAFF. The CDR3 DNA reads TGTGCCAGCAGCTACCCCGGGACAGGGTGGTCTGAAGCTTTCTTT.